Below are 8 T cell receptor beta chains sequenced from a single sample in a study of cytomegalovirus exposure and HLA in healthy donors. PCR amplification relied on 60 Vbeta primers (plus 13 Jbeta primers). Repertoires were generated with immunoSEQ multiplex PCR, while TCRdb's copy carries only in-frame clones and drops some. The sample has 150,000 or so clones, about 70% seen once. The sequencing sample was made of PBMCs. All receptors come from a man between 25 and 39 years old in good health and CMV-seropositive.

V gene TRBV9 combines with J gene TRBJ1-2, with a possible D match to TRBD1 (6 bases). Per the germline V gene, CDR1 is SGDLS and CDR2 is YYNGEE. This CDR3 is 12 amino acids long. Trimming pared 3 bases from V and 5 bases from J, leaving 8 bases between. CDR3 in DNA: TGTGCCAGCAGCGAGGGGGTGTATGGCTACACCTTC. Translation: CASSEGVYGYTF.

The chain couples TRBV27 to TRBJ1-2, with D perhaps TRBD1 (6 bases). Per the germline V gene, CDR1 is MNHEY and CDR2 is SMNVEV (reference sequence). This CDR3 region has 16 residues. V lost 1 base and J lost 6, with 18 bases in between. The CDR3 bases are TGTGCCAGCAGTTTATGGCCGGACAGCTACCCTGATGGCTACACCTTC. Amino acids: CASSLWPDSYPDGYTF.

The chain is built from TRBV9 and TRBJ2-1, with no clear D. This CDR3 is built from 13 residues. CDR1 is SGDLS, CDR2 YYNGEE, per germline. Between the trimmed V and J ends, which lost 0 bases and 5 bases, there was a span of 6 bases. In DNA, the CDR3 is TGTGCCAGCAGCGTAGACAACGACAATGAGCAGTTCTTC. Translating gives CASSVDNDNEQFF.

The J gene is TRBJ1-2, the V gene TRBV7-9, with 7 bases that match TRBD1. V lost 3 bases to trimming and J lost 4 bases; unmatched junction nucleotides: 8. Germline V lookup: CDR1 SEHNR, CDR2 FQNEAQ (reference sequence). This CDR3 has 15 amino acids. Here the CDR3 reads CASSFRGALLYGYTF. The CDR3 region has the DNA TGTGCCAGCAGCTTCAGGGGGGCGCTTCTCTATGGCTACACCTTC.

This clone occurred a few times. The chain couples TRBV6-5 to TRBJ2-3, with 10 bases aligning to TRBD2. The junction had 7 bases not matched to a gene; V was cut back by 4 bases and J by 3 bases. Germline V gives CDR1 MNHEY, CDR2 SVGAGI. This CDR3 region has 16 residues. As DNA, the CDR3 is TGTGCCAGCAGTTGGACTAGCGGCAGACGAACAGATACGCAGTATTTT. Translated, it gives CASSWTSGRRTDTQYF.

The V and J genes are TRBV5-1 and TRBJ2-1; D might be TRBD1 (6 bases). Trimming took off 7 bases at V and 0 bases at J, with 17 bases between the two ends. CDR1 and CDR2 from the germline V gene are SGHRS and YFSETQ. The CDR3 covers 16 residues. The CDR3 is CASSFFSGDSYNEQFF. In DNA form, the CDR3 reads TGCGCCAGCTCTTTCTTCTCAGGGGACTCCTACAATGAGCAGTTCTTC.

The CDR3 loop reads CASSDGGQNYEQYF. The CDR3 bases are TGTGCCAGTAGTGACGGGGGACAGAACTACGAGCAGTACTTC. This sequence joins TRBV19 and TRBJ2-7, with D possibly being TRBD1 (7 bases). The germline V gene encodes CDR1 LNHDA and CDR2 SQIVND (reference sequence). The V end was cut by 5 bases, the J end by 3 bases, with 14 bases between. The CDR3 consists of 14 residues.

In this sample, this clone turned up a few times. The chain uses TRBV2 and TRBJ1-5, with D possibly matching TRBD1 (5 bases). The germline V gene encodes CDR1 SNHLY and CDR2 FYNNEI. Trimming left V 3 bases short and J 5 bases short, with 14 bases between. This CDR3 is built from 15 residues. CDR3 loop: CASSDRDWGDQPQHF. In nucleotides, the CDR3 is TGTGCCAGCAGTGATAGGGACTGGGGTGATCAGCCCCAGCATTTT.